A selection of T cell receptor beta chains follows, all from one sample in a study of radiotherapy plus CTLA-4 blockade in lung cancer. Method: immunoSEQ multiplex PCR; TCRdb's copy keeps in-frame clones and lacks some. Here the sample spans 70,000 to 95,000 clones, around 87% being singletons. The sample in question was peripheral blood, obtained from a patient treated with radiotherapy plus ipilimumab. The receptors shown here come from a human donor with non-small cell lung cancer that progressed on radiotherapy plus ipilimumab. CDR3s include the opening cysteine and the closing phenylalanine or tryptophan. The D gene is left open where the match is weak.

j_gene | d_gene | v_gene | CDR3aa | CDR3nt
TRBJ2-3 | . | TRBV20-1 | CSARGQGSWYF | TGCAGTGCTAGAGGGCAGGGGAGTTGGTATTTT
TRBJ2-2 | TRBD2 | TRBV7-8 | CASSLTFRREGGELFF | TGTGCCAGCAGCTTGACGTTTAGGCGGGAGGGCGGGGAGCTGTTTTTT
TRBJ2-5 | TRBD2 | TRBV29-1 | CSVGIRTSGFQETQYF | TGCAGCGTTGGGATCAGGACTAGCGGGTTCCAAGAGACCCAGTACTTC
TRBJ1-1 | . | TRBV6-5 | CASSYSVNTEAFF | TGTGCCAGCAGTTACTCAGTGAACACTGAAGCTTTCTTT
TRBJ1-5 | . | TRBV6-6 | CASSFRGGNQPQHF | TGTGCCAGCAGTTTTCGTGGTGGCAATCAGCCCCAGCATTTT
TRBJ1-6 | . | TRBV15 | CATSRARTPLGNSPLHF | TGTGCCACCAGCAGAGCGCGAACGCCCTTAGGTAATTCACCCCTCCACTTT
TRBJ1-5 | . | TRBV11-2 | CASSLGAGSQPQHF | TGTGCCAGCAGCTTAGGCGCAGGATCCCAGCCCCAGCATTTT
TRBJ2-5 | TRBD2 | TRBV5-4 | CASSVGLAGETQYF | TGTGCCAGCAGCGTGGGACTAGCTGGGGAGACCCAGTACTTC
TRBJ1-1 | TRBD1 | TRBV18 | CASSPPGYGTGTNTEAFF | TGTGCCAGCTCACCACCGGGATACGGGACAGGGACGAACACTGAAGCTTTCTTT
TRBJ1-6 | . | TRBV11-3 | CASSLGPIEPLHF | TGTGCCAGCAGCTTAGGTCCTATTGAACCCCTCCACTTT